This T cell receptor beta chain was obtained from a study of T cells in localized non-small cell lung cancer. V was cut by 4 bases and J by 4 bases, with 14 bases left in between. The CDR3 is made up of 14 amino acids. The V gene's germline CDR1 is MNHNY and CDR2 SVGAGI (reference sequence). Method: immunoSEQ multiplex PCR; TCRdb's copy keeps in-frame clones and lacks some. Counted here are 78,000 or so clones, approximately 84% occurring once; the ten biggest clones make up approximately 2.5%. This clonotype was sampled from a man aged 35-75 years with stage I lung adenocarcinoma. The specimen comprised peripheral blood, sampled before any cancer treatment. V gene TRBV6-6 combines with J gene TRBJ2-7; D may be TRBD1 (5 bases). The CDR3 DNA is TGTGCCAGCAGTTCCGCCTCCAGGGTGTACGAGCAGTACTTC. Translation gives CASSSASRVYEQYF.